Listed below are T cell receptor beta chains from one sample, sequenced in a study of blood T cell repertoires in COVID-19. Clones were sequenced by immunoSEQ multiplex PCR, and TCRdb holds only the in-frame ones, with some missing. The sample lists 65,000 or so clones, 90% occurring once. Sequencing was done on a sample of peripheral blood. The receptors were gathered from a man in his fifties or sixties with acute or convalescent COVID-19. Both conserved end residues are part of each CDR3. Fields, in order: V gene, D gene, J gene, clone size, CDR3 DNA, CDR3 protein. D genes are given only for firm matches. Not every row has a clone size; where given, it reads once, few, many or a size class.

TRBV7-8	.	TRBJ2-5	.	TGTGCCAGCAGCTCGGGACTCGGCCTCCAAGAGACCCAGTACTTC	CASSSGLGLQETQYF
TRBV10-3	TRBD2	TRBJ2-7	.	TGTGCCATCAGCGCGACCGGGACTAGCGGGGGATACGAGCAGTACTTC	CAISATGTSGGYEQYF
TRBV6-6	.	TRBJ2-7	.	TGTGCCAGCAGTTCCCGTGCAGGGGCCGAGCAGTACTTC	CASSSRAGAEQYF
TRBV7-9	.	TRBJ1-3	.	TGTGCCAGCAGTTTCGGGAGCTCTGGAAACACCATATATTTT	CASSFGSSGNTIYF
TRBV12-5	TRBD1	TRBJ2-7	.	TGTGCTAGTGGCGGACAGGCCTACGAGCAGTACTTC	CASGGQAYEQYF
TRBV9	TRBD1	TRBJ1-2	once	TGTGCCAGCAGCGAGCAGGGGGCGAACTACGGCTACACCTTC	CASSEQGANYGYTF
TRBV6-6	.	TRBJ1-2	.	TGTGCCAGCAGTTACGGTGGGGCCCCACTGGAAGGCTACACCTTC	CASSYGGAPLEGYTF
TRBV7-8	TRBD1	TRBJ1-2	.	TGTGCCAGCAGCTTAGCTCCAAGACAGGGGCAAAGAGACTATGGCTACACCTTC	CASSLAPRQGQRDYGYTF
TRBV12-3/TRBV12-4	TRBD1	TRBJ1-2	.	TGTGCCAGCACTCAACAGGGGAACTATGGCTACACCTTC	CASTQQGNYGYTF
TRBV19	.	TRBJ1-2	few	TGTGCCAGTAGACTCCAGGGAACCGTCGGCTACACCTTC	CASRLQGTVGYTF
TRBV19	TRBD1	TRBJ1-1	once	TGTGCCAGTAGTATAGATCGGGACAGAAGCAACACTGAAGCTTTCTTT	CASSIDRDRSNTEAFF
TRBV5-1	TRBD2	TRBJ2-2	.	TGCGCCAGCAGAGGGCGGGGGGCGAACACCGGGGAGCTGTTTTTT	CASRGRGANTGELFF
TRBV7-8	.	TRBJ2-7	.	TGTGCCAGCAGCTTCGACAGATCCTACGAGCAGTACTTC	CASSFDRSYEQYF
TRBV6-7	TRBD2	TRBJ2-1	once	TGTGCCGGACTGCTAGCGGGGGTCTCCTACAATGAGCAGTTCTTC	CAGLLAGVSYNEQFF
TRBV7-6	.	TRBJ1-6	.	TGTGCCAGCAGCAAATCAGGTGGCGCAAATTCACCCCTCCACTTT	CASSKSGGANSPLHF
TRBV5-1	TRBD2	TRBJ2-3	.	TGCGCCAGCAGCTTGGGACTAGCGGGGGGGACTAGCACAGATACGCAGTATTTT	CASSLGLAGGTSTDTQYF
TRBV11-2	.	TRBJ1-4	.	TGTGCCAGCAGCTTAGCGGCAGGTTCTAATGAAAAACTGTTTTTT	CASSLAAGSNEKLFF
TRBV4-1	TRBD2	TRBJ2-3	few	TGCGCCAGCAGCCAAGAGGAGCGGGGGACGCAGTATTTT	CASSQEERGTQYF
TRBV5-1	.	TRBJ1-6	.	TGCGCCAGCAGCTTGAACCCAGGGCCGGATTCACCCCTCCACTTT	CASSLNPGPDSPLHF
TRBV7-3	.	TRBJ2-1	.	TGTGCCAGCAGCTTAACCAACAGGGGAGGTGAGCAGTTCTTC	CASSLTNRGGEQFF
TRBV27	.	TRBJ1-5	.	TGTGCCAGCAGTTTATCCAGGTCTGGACCCCAGCATTTT	CASSLSRSGPQHF
TRBV29-1	.	TRBJ1-1	.	TGCAGCTTCAGGGGTCAGTTCAACACTGAAGCTTTCTTT	CSFRGQFNTEAFF
TRBV6-5	TRBD1	TRBJ1-5	.	TGTGCCAGCACCCTGACAGGGAGCCCCAATCAGCCCCAGCATTTT	CASTLTGSPNQPQHF
TRBV4-1	TRBD1	TRBJ2-3	.	TGCGCCAGCAGCCAAGATGGACAGGGTACCACAGATACGCAGTATTTT	CASSQDGQGTTDTQYF
TRBV6-6	.	TRBJ1-6	.	TGTGCCGGGCGTATGTCTAGCGATTCACCCCTCCACTTT	CAGRMSSDSPLHF
TRBV5-4	.	TRBJ1-1	.	TGTGCCAGCAGCTTGGTGAGGGCGGTGGGCACTGAAGCTTTCTTT	CASSLVRAVGTEAFF
TRBV5-4	.	TRBJ1-2	.	TGTGCCAGCAGCTTGGGGGGGCGTCTTATCGGCTACACCTTC	CASSLGGRLIGYTF
TRBV5-4	.	TRBJ1-1	once	TGTGCCAGCAGCTTCAGACAGGCGGGCACTGAAGCTTTCTTT	CASSFRQAGTEAFF
TRBV2	.	TRBJ1-3	.	TGTGCCAGCACCGAACTGTTCATAGGGAGTGGAAACACCATATATTTT	CASTELFIGSGNTIYF
TRBV4-1	.	TRBJ1-2	.	TGCGCCAGCAGCCCCCCAGGGTGGCAGGGGGGCTACACCTTC	CASSPPGWQGGYTF
TRBV7-8	.	TRBJ1-1	.	TGTGCCAGCAGCTTAGCGCCGGGGGACACTGAAGCTTTCTTT	CASSLAPGDTEAFF
TRBV12-3/TRBV12-4	TRBD1	TRBJ2-3	.	TGTGCCAGTATGGACAGGGCCACAGATACGCAGTATTTT	CASMDRATDTQYF
TRBV6-5	TRBD1	TRBJ1-4	.	TGTGCCAGCAGGTCCGGGACAGGGGATGAAAAACTGTTTTTT	CASRSGTGDEKLFF
TRBV27	.	TRBJ1-2	few	TGTGCCAGCAGTTTTCGAGACAGCAGTTATGGCTACACCTTC	CASSFRDSSYGYTF
TRBV11-3	.	TRBJ2-2	.	TGTGCCAGCAGCCCGCGGGGCAAAAACACCGGGGAGCTGTTTTTT	CASSPRGKNTGELFF
TRBV2	TRBD1	TRBJ2-3	.	TGTGCCAGCAGAGATGAGACAGGGGGCGTGGCAAATACGCAGTATTTT	CASRDETGGVANTQYF
TRBV11-2	.	TRBJ2-1	.	TGTGCCAGCAGCCCGTTACTTTCTGGCAATGAGCAGTTCTTC	CASSPLLSGNEQFF
TRBV7-6	.	TRBJ2-4	.	TGTGCCAGCAGCTCGGGAGCGCTCACGAGGGACATTCAGTACTTC	CASSSGALTRDIQYF
TRBV5-1	.	TRBJ1-1	once	TGCGCCAGCAGCTCCGGGGTTGAAGCTTTCTTT	CASSSGVEAFF
TRBV19	.	TRBJ1-2	.	TGTGCCAGTAGTATTGACAACAACTATGGCTACACCTTC	CASSIDNNYGYTF
TRBV5-1	.	TRBJ1-6	.	TGCGCCAGCAGCTCCCGGGGATACTATAATTCACCCCTCCACTTT	CASSSRGYYNSPLHF
TRBV18	TRBD2	TRBJ2-1	once	TGTGCCAGCTCACGGCTTTTGCGGGGGATGGGTGAGCAGTTCTTC	CASSRLLRGMGEQFF
TRBV9	TRBD1	TRBJ1-1	.	TGTGCCAGCAGCGCCAGGGGGCGAACTGAAGCTTTCTTT	CASSARGRTEAFF
TRBV12-3/TRBV12-4	.	TRBJ1-5	.	TGTGCCAGCAGCTTCCAGGGCAATCAGCCCCAGCATTTT	CASSFQGNQPQHF
TRBV29-1	.	TRBJ2-1	once	TGCAGCGTTCGAAGATCTGGACAATTAGGCAATGAGCAGTTCTTC	CSVRRSGQLGNEQFF
TRBV6-1	TRBD1	TRBJ2-1	.	TGTGCCAGCAGTGAAATAACAGGGGGCGGTGAGCAGTTCTTC	CASSEITGGGEQFF
TRBV21-1	.	TRBJ1-2	.	TGTGCCAGCAGCAAAGATACCAGGTTCGCTTATGGCTACACCTTC	CASSKDTRFAYGYTF
TRBV30	TRBD1	TRBJ1-2	.	TGTGCCTGGAGTAAGACAGGGGGAGATGGCTACACCTTC	CAWSKTGGDGYTF
TRBV27	.	TRBJ1-5	.	TGTGCCAGCAGGACCGACAGGAGCAATCAGCCCCAGCATTTT	CASRTDRSNQPQHF
TRBV2	TRBD2	TRBJ2-3	.	TGTGCCAGCAGGGACCAGACTAGCGGGGTTAGCACAGATACGCAGTATTTT	CASRDQTSGVSTDTQYF
TRBV29-1	.	TRBJ1-1	.	TGCAGCGTTGAAGATATAAGCTACCGGGCTTTCTTT	CSVEDISYRAFF
TRBV30	TRBD2	TRBJ2-1	.	TGTGCCTGGAGTGTCGGGGGGGCATACAATGAGCAGTTCTTC	CAWSVGGAYNEQFF
TRBV4-1	.	TRBJ2-2	.	TGCGCCAGCAGCCAAGTACCCAGTTCTCCCGGGGAGCTGTTTTTT	CASSQVPSSPGELFF